The entry below gives a single T cell receptor (beta chain) sequence along with its context. The data originate from a study of neurological immune-mediated disorders. TCRdb re-called the 5' RACE reads with MiXCR, one entry per CDR3 protein. The profile covers tens of thousands of distinct CDR3 sequences, with approximately 10% appearing a single time and about 1.7% taken by the ten largest. This CDR3 comprises 18 residues. J was trimmed by 2 bases and V by 10 bases; bases with no gene match: 20. The V gene's germline CDR1 is SGHDN and CDR2 FVKESK. The sequenced sample consisted of PBMCs. This TCR derives from a middle-aged man in good health. The genes are TRBV14 and TRBJ1-1; TRBD1 agrees at 9 bases. The CDR3 DNA sequence: TGTGCCATCATGGACCCGACAGGGGGGGACTTCCTCAACACTGAAGCTTTCTTT. It yields the protein CAIMDPTGGDFLNTEAFF.